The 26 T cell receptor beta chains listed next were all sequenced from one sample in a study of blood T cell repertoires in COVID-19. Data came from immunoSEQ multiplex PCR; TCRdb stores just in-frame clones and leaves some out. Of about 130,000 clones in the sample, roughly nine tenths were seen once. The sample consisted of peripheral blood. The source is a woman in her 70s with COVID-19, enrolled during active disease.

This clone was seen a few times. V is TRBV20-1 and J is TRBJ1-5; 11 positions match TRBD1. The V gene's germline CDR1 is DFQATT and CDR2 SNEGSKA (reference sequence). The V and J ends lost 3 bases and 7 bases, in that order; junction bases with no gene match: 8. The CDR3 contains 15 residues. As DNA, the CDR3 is TGCAGTGCTAGTGAAGGACAGGGGGCACGGCAGCCCCAGCATTTT. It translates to CSASEGQGARQPQHF.

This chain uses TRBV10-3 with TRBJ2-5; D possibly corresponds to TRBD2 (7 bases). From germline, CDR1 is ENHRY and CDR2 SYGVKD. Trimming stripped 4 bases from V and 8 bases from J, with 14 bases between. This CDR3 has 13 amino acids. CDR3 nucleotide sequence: TGTGCCATCAGTGCGGCGGGGGCGGATACCCAGTACTTC. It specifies CAISAAGADTQYF.

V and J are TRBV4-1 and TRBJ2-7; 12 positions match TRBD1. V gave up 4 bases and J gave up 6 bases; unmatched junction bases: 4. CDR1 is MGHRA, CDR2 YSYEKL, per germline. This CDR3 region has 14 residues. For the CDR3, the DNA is TGCGCCAGCAGCCCGGGACAGGGGGCTCGCGAGCAGTACTTC. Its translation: CASSPGQGAREQYF.

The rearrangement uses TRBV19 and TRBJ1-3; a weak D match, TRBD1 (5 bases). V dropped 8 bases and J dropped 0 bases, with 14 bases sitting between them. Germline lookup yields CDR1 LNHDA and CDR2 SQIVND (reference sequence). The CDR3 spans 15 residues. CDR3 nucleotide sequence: TGTGCCAGTTCCCGGGGGAACCCCTCTGGAAACACCATATATTTT. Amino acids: CASSRGNPSGNTIYF. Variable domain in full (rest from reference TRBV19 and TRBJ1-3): DGGITQSPKYLFRKEGQNVTLSCEQNLNHDAMYWYRQDPGQGLRLIYYSQIVNDFQKGDIAEGYSVSREKKESFPLTVTSAQKNPTAFYLCASSRGNPSGNTIYFGEGSWLTVV.

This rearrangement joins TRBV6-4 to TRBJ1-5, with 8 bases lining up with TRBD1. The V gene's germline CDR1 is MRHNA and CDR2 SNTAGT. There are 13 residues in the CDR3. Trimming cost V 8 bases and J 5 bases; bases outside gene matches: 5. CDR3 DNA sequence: TGTGCCAGCGCGCAGGGGGCTGATCAGCCCCAGCATTTT. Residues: CASAQGADQPQHF.

The CDR3 sequence: CASSLQDRGLEQYF. CDR3 bases: TGTGCCAGCAGCTTGCAGGACAGGGGCCTCGAGCAGTACTTC. V and J are TRBV5-6 and TRBJ2-7, with 9 nucleotides matching TRBD1. Germline V gene data show CDR1 as SGHDT and CDR2 as YYEEEE. The CDR3 totals 14 residues. Trimming at V came to 1 base and at J to 6 bases, leaving 5 bases not matched to a gene.

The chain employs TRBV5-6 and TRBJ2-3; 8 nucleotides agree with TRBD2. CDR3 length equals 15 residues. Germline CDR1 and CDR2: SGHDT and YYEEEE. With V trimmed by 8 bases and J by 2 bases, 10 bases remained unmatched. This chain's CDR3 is CASSGTRAPTDTQYF. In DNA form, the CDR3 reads TGTGCCAGTTCCGGGACTAGGGCCCCCACAGATACGCAGTATTTT.

The CDR3 nucleotides are TGTGCCAGCAGCAAAGAGGTAAAGCGGGGGAGCGAGCGATTCTTC. It yields the protein CASSKEVKRGSERFF. The chain recombines TRBV21-1 with TRBJ2-1; TRBD2 is the table's D call and was not checked against the DNA. TRBV21-1 is given as a pseudogene. This CDR3 spans 15 amino acids.

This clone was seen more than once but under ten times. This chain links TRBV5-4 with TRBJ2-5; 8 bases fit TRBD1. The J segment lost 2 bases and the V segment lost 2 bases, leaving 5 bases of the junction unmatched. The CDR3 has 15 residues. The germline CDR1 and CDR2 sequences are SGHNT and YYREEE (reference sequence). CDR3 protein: CASSFDRGFQETQYF. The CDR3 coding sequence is TGTGCCAGCAGCTTCGACAGGGGATTTCAAGAGACCCAGTACTTC.

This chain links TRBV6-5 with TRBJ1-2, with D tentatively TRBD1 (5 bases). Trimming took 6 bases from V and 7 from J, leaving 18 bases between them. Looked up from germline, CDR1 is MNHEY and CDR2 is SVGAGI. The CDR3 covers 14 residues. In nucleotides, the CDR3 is TGTGCCAGCAGCTACCCCACAGGATCGGGTGGCTACACCTTC. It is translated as CASSYPTGSGGYTF.

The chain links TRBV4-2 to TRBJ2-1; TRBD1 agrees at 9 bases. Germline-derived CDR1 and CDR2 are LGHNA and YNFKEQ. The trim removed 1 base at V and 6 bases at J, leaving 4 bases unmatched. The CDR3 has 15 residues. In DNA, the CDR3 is TGTGCCAGCAGCCAAGTTCGGACAGGGGTCAATGAGCAGTTCTTC. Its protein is CASSQVRTGVNEQFF.

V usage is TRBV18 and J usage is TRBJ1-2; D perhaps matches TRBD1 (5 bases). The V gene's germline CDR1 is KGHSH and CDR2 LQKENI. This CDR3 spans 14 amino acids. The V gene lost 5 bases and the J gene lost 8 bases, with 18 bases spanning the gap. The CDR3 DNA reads TGTGCCAGCTCAAAAGTCGGCAGGGAGGAAGGCTACACCTTC. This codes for CASSKVGREEGYTF.

The CDR3 sequence is CASSSRDRGDSPLHF. In DNA, the CDR3 is TGTGCCAGCAGCTCCCGGGACAGGGGGGATTCACCCCTCCACTTT. The chain joins TRBV5-4 to TRBJ1-6, with 11 nucleotides matching TRBD1. The trim removed 3 bases at V and 8 bases at J, leaving 4 bases unmatched. CDR3 length: 15 amino acids. Germline V gene lookup returns CDR1 SGHNT and CDR2 YYREEE (reference sequence).

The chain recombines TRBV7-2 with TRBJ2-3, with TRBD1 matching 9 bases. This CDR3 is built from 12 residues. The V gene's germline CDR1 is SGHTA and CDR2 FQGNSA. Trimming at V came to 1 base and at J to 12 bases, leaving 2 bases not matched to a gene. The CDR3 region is CASSLDRGLQYF. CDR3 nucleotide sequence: TGTGCCAGCAGCTTAGACAGGGGGCTACAGTATTTT.

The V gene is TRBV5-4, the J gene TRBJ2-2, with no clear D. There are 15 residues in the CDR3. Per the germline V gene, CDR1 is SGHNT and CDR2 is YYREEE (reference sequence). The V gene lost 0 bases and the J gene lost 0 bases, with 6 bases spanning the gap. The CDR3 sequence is CASSLGLANTGELFF. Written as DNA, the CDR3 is TGTGCCAGCAGCTTGGGGTTAGCGAACACCGGGGAGCTGTTTTTT. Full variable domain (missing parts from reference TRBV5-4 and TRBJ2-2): ETGVTQSPTHLIKTRGQQVTLRCSSQSGHNTVSWYQQALGQGPQFIFQYYREEENGRGNFPPRFSGLQFPNYSSELNVNALELDDSALYLCASSLGLANTGELFFGEGSRLTVL.

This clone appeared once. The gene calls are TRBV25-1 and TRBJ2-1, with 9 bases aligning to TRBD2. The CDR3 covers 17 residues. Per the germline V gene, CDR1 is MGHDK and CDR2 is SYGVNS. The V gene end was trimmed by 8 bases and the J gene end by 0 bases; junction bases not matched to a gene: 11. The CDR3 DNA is TGTGCCAGCTCGGTAGCGGGGGCTCAGAGCTCCTACAATGAGCAGTTCTTC. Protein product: CASSVAGAQSSYNEQFF.

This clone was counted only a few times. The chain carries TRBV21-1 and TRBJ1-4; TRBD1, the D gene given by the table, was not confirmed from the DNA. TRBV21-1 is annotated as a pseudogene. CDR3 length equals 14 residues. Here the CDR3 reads CASSKFRVLEKLFF. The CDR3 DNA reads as TGTGCCAGCAGCAAATTCAGGGTTTTAGAAAAACTGTTTTTT.

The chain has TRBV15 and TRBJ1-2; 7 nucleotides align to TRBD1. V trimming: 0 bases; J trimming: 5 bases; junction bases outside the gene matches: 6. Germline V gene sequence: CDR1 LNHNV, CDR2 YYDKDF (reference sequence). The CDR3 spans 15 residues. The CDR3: CATSRDRGGGYGYTF. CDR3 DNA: TGTGCCACCAGCAGAGATAGAGGGGGCGGTTATGGCTACACCTTC.

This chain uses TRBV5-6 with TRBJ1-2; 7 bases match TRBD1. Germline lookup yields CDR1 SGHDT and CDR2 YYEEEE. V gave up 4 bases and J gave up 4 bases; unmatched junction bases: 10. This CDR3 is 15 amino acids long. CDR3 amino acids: CASSPYPTGSYGYTF. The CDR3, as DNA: TGTGCCAGCAGCCCTTATCCGACAGGGAGCTATGGCTACACCTTC.

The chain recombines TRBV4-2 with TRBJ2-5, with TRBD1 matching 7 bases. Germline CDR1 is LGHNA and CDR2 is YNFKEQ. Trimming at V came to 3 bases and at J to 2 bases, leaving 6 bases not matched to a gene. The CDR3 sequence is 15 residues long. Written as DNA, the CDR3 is TGTGCCAGCAGCCAGGGATCGACAGGGCAAGAGACCCAGTACTTC. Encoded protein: CASSQGSTGQETQYF.

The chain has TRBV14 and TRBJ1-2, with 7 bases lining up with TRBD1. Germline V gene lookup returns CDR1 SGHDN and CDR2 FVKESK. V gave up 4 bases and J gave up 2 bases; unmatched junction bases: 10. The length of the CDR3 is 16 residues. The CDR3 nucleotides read TGTGCCAGCAGCCCAACCCGGACAGGACTGAACTATGGCTACACCTTC. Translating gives CASSPTRTGLNYGYTF.

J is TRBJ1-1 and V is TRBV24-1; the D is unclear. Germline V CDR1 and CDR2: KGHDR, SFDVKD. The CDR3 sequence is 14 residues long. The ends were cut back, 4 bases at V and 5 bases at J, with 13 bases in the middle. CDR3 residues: CATSESRVGTEAFF. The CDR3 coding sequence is TGTGCCACCAGTGAGTCGAGGGTAGGGACTGAAGCTTTCTTT.

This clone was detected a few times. DNA for the CDR3: TGCGCCAGCAGACCCAGGGCAGGGGCGAATGAGCAGTTCTTC. Translating gives CASRPRAGANEQFF. The chain carries TRBV5-1 and TRBJ2-1; maybe TRBD1 (6 bases). Trimming removed 5 bases from V and 7 bases from J, with 16 bases in between. The CDR3 runs to 14 residues. Germline assignment: CDR1 SGHRS and CDR2 YFSETQ.

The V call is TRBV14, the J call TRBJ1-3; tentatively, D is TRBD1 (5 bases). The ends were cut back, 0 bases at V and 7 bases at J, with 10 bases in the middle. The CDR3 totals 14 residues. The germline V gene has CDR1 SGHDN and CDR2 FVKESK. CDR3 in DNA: TGTGCCAGCAGCCAAGAAGGACACGTCAACACCATATATTTT. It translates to CASSQEGHVNTIYF.

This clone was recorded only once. The chain's CDR3 is CASSMYRDKGKNIQYF. DNA for the CDR3: TGTGCCAGTAGTATGTATCGGGACAAAGGCAAAAACATTCAGTACTTC. This chain links TRBV19 with TRBJ2-4; the D gene is possibly TRBD1 (6 bases). The CDR3 has 16 residues. The germline V gene has CDR1 LNHDA and CDR2 SQIVND (reference sequence). The germline V and J ends were trimmed by 3 bases and 3 bases, with 15 bases remaining between them.

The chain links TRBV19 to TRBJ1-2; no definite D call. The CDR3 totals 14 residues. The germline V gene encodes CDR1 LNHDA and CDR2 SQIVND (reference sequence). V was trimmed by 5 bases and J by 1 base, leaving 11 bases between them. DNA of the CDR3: TGTGCCAGTAGTGGAACAGACCTTAACTATGGCTACACCTTC. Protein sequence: CASSGTDLNYGYTF.